This T cell receptor beta chain was sequenced in a study of blood T cell repertoires in COVID-19. The CDR3 is 14 residues long. Looked up from germline, CDR1 is KGHSH and CDR2 is LQKENI. Trimming took 2 bases from V and 2 from J; bases not matched to a gene: 0. The data were produced by immunoSEQ multiplex PCR, yet TCRdb's version contains in-frame clones alone and is incomplete. The sample gives about 230,000 clones, roughly 83% of which show up once; around 6.8% is in the top ten. The TCR originated in a woman between 50 and 59 years old with acute or convalescent COVID-19. V is TRBV18 and J is TRBJ1-2, with 9 bases that match TRBD1. The specimen sequenced was peripheral blood. The CDR3 sequence is CASSPGTGNYGYTF. The CDR3 nucleotides read TGTGCCAGCTCACCAGGGACAGGGAACTATGGCTACACCTTC.